These 16 T cell receptor beta chains were all obtained from the same sample, sequenced in a study of cytomegalovirus exposure and HLA in healthy donors. The study ran its PCR with 60 Vbeta and 13 Jbeta primers. TCRdb's copy holds only in-frame clones and misses some; the assay was immunoSEQ multiplex PCR. This sample yields around 120,000 clones, of which about 80% are seen a single time; over 4% belongs to the top ten. The material sequenced was PBMCs. The source is a female donor in good health and CMV-seropositive.

This clone came up a few times. The V gene is TRBV5-5, the J gene TRBJ2-5; D remains ambiguous. CDR3 length equals 13 residues. The germline gives CDR1 SGHKS, CDR2 YYEKEE (reference sequence). The ends were cut back, 1 base at V and 2 bases at J, with 6 bases in the middle. The CDR3 protein is CASSLLRQETQYF. The CDR3 region has the DNA TGTGCCAGCAGCTTGCTCAGACAAGAGACCCAGTACTTC.

The genes are TRBV27 and TRBJ1-2; D gene ambiguous. Germline values: CDR1 MNHEY, CDR2 SMNVEV (reference sequence). V was clipped by 2 bases and J by 0 bases, with 7 bases between them. The CDR3 spans 14 residues. The CDR3 coding sequence is TGTGCCAGCAGTTTACGGGGATCTAACTATGGCTACACCTTC. This sequence encodes CASSLRGSNYGYTF.

The V gene is TRBV9, the J gene TRBJ1-2, with D possibly being TRBD1 (6 bases). Trimming removed 3 bases at V and 4 bases at J, with 10 bases between. CDR3 length: 13 residues. CDR1 and CDR2 from the germline V gene are SGDLS and YYNGEE. Written as DNA, the CDR3 is TGTGCCAGCAGCGCAGGGGAGCCCTATGGCTACACCTTC. Its translation is CASSAGEPYGYTF.

A word on this clone: Mismatch with germline at one junction end may stem from a read error. The V call is TRBV7-9, the J call TRBJ2-1; 9 positions match TRBD2. The CDR3 has 14 residues. Germline CDR1 and CDR2: SEHNR and FQNEAQ (reference sequence). For the CDR3, the DNA is TGTGCCAGCAGCGTAGCGGGAGCTCGGAATGAGCAGTTCTTC. It specifies CASSVAGARNEQFF.

This chain links TRBV7-9 with TRBJ2-5, with 9 bases matching TRBD1. The CDR3 sequence is 14 residues long. Germline values: CDR1 SEHNR, CDR2 FQNEAQ (reference sequence). After removal of 5 bases from V and 3 bases from J, the junction contained 4 bases not matched to a gene. Written as DNA, the CDR3 is TGTGCCAGCAGCCGTAGGACAGGGGAAGAGACCCAGTACTTC. Translating gives CASSRRTGEETQYF.

V is TRBV6-5 and J is TRBJ2-7; TRBD2 is a possible D gene (6 bases). This CDR3 spans 15 amino acids. CDR1 is MNHEY and CDR2 is SVGAGI in the germline V gene. V was pared by 8 bases and J by 0 bases, with 17 bases between. CDR3 nucleotides: TGTGCCAGCCGGGTAGCGGCACTAAGCTCCTACGAGCAGTACTTC. Translating gives CASRVAALSSYEQYF.

V usage is TRBV7-3 and J usage is TRBJ2-1; 7 positions agree with TRBD2. CDR1 SGHTA and CDR2 FQGTGA come from the germline V gene. The CDR3 is 17 residues long. Germline trimming cut 2 bases from V and 2 bases from J; bases unmatched to any gene: 9. The DNA for the CDR3 is TGTGCCAGCAGCTTATTGGCGGGAGTAGATACCTACAATGAGCAGTTCTTC. Residues: CASSLLAGVDTYNEQFF.

The V call is TRBV10-3, the J call TRBJ2-6; possible D gene TRBD1, 5 bases. Per the germline V gene, CDR1 is ENHRY and CDR2 is SYGVKD. The V gene lost 5 bases and the J gene lost 4 bases, with 15 bases spanning the gap. The CDR3 has 16 amino acids. The chain's CDR3 is CAISRKLGVGANVLTF. The CDR3, as DNA: TGTGCCATCAGTCGGAAATTAGGGGTCGGGGCCAACGTCCTGACTTTC.

The rearrangement links TRBV7-8 to TRBJ2-5; D not resolved. V gave up 2 bases and J gave up 3 bases, with 10 bases separating them. The CDR3 contains 14 residues. Germline lookup yields CDR1 SGHVS and CDR2 FQNEAQ. The CDR3 sequence: CASSLMRIKETQYF. The DNA for the CDR3 is TGTGCCAGCAGCTTAATGAGGATCAAAGAGACCCAGTACTTC.

V is TRBV5-4 and J is TRBJ1-1; D is uncertain. V was cut by 1 base and J by 6 bases, with 13 bases left in between. The CDR3 is 14 amino acids. Looked up from germline, CDR1 is SGHNT and CDR2 is YYREEE (reference sequence). CDR3: CASSLRPLGPEAFF. As DNA, the CDR3 is TGTGCCAGCAGCTTGAGGCCTTTGGGCCCTGAAGCTTTCTTT.

This chain connects TRBV4-3 to TRBJ1-2, with D possibly matching TRBD1 (5 bases). Trimming shortened V by 3 bases and J by 8 bases, and 16 bases separated the two germline ends. CDR1 LGHNA and CDR2 YSLEER come from the germline V gene. This CDR3 has 14 residues. The chain's CDR3 is CASSHSFGGWGYTF. The DNA for the CDR3 is TGCGCCAGCAGCCACAGCTTCGGGGGGTGGGGCTACACCTTC.

This clone has just one count. The gene calls are TRBV4-2 and TRBJ1-4, with 10 bases matching TRBD1. This CDR3 is built from 15 residues. After removal of 4 bases from V and 6 bases from J, the junction contained 5 bases not matched to a gene. Germline lookup yields CDR1 LGHNA and CDR2 YNFKEQ. CDR3 in DNA: TGTGCCAGCAGCCGCACCGGGACAGGGGATGAAAAACTGTTTTTT. As protein: CASSRTGTGDEKLFF.

The rearrangement joins TRBV29-1 to TRBJ2-3; tentative D call: TRBD2 (6 bases). This CDR3 spans 13 amino acids. Trimming took off 4 bases at V and 1 base at J, with 9 bases between the two ends. Germline lookup yields CDR1 SQVTM and CDR2 ANQGSEA. The CDR3 coding sequence is TGCAGCGTTGCCAGGAGGGGCACAGATACGCAGTATTTT. Its translation is CSVARRGTDTQYF.

The J gene is TRBJ2-7, the V gene TRBV18; 8 nucleotides align to TRBD2. The V gene end was trimmed by 2 bases and the J gene end by 4 bases; junction bases not matched to a gene: 4. The germline V gene has CDR1 KGHSH and CDR2 LQKENI. The CDR3 sequence is 14 residues long. In DNA form, the CDR3 reads TGTGCCAGCTCACCAGTACTAGCGGAGTACGAGCAGTACTTC. Its protein product is CASSPVLAEYEQYF.

This chain joins TRBV27 and TRBJ2-7, with a tentative D call TRBD1 (6 bases). CDR1 is MNHEY, CDR2 SMNVEV, per germline (reference sequence). Trimming removed 7 bases from V and 5 bases from J, with 18 bases in between. The length of the CDR3 is 14 residues. The CDR3 spells CASTESGRGNEQYF. The CDR3 DNA reads as TGTGCCAGCACCGAATCGGGCAGGGGCAACGAGCAGTACTTC.

This rearrangement joins TRBV7-6 to TRBJ2-3; D may be TRBD2 (7 bases). Germline CDR1 is SGHVS and CDR2 is FNYEAQ. Trimming removed 1 base at V and 8 bases at J, with 16 bases between. This CDR3 comprises 15 residues. Here the CDR3 reads CASSLGAGALGTQYF. CDR3 in DNA: TGTGCCAGCAGCTTAGGGGCGGGGGCCCTAGGTACGCAGTATTTT.